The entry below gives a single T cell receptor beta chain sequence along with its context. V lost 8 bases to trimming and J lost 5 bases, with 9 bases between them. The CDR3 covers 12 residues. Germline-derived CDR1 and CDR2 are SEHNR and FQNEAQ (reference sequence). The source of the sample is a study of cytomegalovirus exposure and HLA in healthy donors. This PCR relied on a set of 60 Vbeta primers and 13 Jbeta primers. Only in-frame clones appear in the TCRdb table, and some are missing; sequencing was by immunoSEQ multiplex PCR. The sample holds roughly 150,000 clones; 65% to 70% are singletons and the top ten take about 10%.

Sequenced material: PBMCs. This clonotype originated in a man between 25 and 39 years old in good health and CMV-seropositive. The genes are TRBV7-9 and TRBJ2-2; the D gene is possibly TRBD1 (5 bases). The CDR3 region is CASDRPTGELFF. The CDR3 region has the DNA TGTGCCAGCGACAGACCGACCGGGGAGCTGTTTTTT. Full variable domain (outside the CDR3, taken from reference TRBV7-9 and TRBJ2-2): DTGVSQNPRHKITKRGQNVTFRCDPISEHNRLYWYRQTLGQGPEFLTYFQNEAQLEKSRLLSDRFSAERPKGSFSTLEIQRTEQGDSAMYLCASDRPTGELFFGEGSRLTVL.